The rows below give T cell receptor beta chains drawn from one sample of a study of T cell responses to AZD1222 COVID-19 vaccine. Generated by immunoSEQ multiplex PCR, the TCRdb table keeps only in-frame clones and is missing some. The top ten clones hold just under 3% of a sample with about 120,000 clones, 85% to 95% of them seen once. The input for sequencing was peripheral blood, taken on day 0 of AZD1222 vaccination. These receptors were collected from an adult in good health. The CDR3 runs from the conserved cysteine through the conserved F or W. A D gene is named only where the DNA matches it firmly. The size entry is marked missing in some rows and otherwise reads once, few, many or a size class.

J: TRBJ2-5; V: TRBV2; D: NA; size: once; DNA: TGTGCCACGGGCAGGGAAGAGACCCAGTACTTC; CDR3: CATGREETQYF
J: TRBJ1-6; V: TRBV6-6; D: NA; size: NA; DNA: TGTGCCAGCAGTTACTCGACAGTGGGGGGCTCACCCCTCCACTTT; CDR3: CASSYSTVGGSPLHF
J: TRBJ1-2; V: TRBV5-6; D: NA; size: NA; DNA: TGTGCCAGCAGCACCGGGGTTGGCTACACCTTC; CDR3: CASSTGVGYTF
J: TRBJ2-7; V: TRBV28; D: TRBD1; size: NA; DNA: TGTGCCAGCAGTTTCTCGGGACAGGGGATCTACGAGCAGTACTTC; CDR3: CASSFSGQGIYEQYF
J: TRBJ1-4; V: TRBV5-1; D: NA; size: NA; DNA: TGCGCCAGCAGCTTGGGACAGCTTGCAACTAATGAAAAACTGTTTTTT; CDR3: CASSLGQLATNEKLFF
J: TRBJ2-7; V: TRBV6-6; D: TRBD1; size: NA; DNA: TGTGCCAGCAGCTACGGACAGGAAAAGGACGAGCAGTACTTC; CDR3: CASSYGQEKDEQYF
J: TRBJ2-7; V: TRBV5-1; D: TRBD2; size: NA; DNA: TGCGCCAGCAGCTCGGGAAATAGCGGGACCACCTACGAGCAGTACTTC; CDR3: CASSSGNSGTTYEQYF
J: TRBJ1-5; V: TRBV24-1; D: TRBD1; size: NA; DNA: TGTGCCACCAGTGATAACCGGGACAGAATTCAGCCCCAGCATTTT; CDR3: CATSDNRDRIQPQHF
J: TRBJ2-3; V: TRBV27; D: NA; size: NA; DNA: TGTGCCAGCCAAGGGGGACAAAGGGCAGATACGCAGTATTTT; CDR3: CASQGGQRADTQYF
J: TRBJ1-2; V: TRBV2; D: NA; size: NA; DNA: TGTGCCAGCAGTGATGGGATCTATGGCTACACCTTC; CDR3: CASSDGIYGYTF